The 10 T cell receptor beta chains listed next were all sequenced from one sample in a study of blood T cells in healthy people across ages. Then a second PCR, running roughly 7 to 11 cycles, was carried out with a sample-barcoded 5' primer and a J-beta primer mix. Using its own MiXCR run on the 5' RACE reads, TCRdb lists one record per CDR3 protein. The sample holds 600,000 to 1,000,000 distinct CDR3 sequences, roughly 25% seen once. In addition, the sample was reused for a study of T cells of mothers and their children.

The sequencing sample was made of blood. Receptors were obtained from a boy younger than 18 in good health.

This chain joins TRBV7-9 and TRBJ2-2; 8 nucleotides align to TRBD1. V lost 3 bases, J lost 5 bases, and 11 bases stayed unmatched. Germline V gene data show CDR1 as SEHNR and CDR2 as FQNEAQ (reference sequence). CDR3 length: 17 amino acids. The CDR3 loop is CASSFPGGPRNTGELFF. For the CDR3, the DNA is TGTGCCAGCAGCTTTCCAGGGGGCCCGCGCAATACCGGGGAGCTGTTTTTT.

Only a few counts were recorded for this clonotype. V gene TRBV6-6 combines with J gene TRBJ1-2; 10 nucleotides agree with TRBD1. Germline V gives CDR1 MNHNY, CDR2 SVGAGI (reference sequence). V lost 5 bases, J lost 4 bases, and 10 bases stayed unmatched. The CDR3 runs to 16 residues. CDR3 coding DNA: TGTGCCAGCAGTACATCGACAGGGGGCGCGAGCTATGGCTACACCTTC. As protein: CASSTSTGGASYGYTF.

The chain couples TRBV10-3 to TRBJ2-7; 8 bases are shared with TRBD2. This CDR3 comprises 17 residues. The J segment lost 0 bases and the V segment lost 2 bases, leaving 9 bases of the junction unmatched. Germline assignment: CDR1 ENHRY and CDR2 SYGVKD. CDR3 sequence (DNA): TGTGCCATCAGTGAGATCGGACTAGCCAACCGCTCCTACGAGCAGTACTTC. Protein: CAISEIGLANRSYEQYF.

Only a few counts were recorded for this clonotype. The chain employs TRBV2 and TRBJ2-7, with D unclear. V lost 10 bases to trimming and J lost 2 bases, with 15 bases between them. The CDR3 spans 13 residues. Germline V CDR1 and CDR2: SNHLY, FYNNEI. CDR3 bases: TGTGCCATCTACCGGGTTACTACCTACGAGCAGTACTTC. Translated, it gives CAIYRVTTYEQYF.

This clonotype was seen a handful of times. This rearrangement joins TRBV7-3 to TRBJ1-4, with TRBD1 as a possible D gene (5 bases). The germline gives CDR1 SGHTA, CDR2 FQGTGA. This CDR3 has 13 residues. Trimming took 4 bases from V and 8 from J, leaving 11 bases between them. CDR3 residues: CASSSGWGEKLFF. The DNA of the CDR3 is TGTGCCAGCAGCTCGGGGTGGGGCGAAAAACTGTTTTTT.

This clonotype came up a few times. CDR3: CASSALAGSSTDTQYF. Written as DNA, the CDR3 is TGTGCCAGCAGCGCCTTAGCGGGATCTAGCACAGATACGCAGTATTTT. The genes are TRBV3-1 and TRBJ2-3; 8 bases align to TRBD2. This CDR3 comprises 16 residues. Germline V lookup: CDR1 LGHDT, CDR2 YNNKEL (reference sequence). V was clipped by 5 bases and J by 0 bases; unmatched bases: 7.

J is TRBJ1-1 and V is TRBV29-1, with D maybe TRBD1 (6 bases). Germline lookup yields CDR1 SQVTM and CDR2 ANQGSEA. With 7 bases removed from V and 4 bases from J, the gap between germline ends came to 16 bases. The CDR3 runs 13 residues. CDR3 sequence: CSGVYREGTEAFF. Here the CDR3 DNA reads TGCAGCGGTGTATACAGGGAAGGCACTGAAGCTTTCTTT.

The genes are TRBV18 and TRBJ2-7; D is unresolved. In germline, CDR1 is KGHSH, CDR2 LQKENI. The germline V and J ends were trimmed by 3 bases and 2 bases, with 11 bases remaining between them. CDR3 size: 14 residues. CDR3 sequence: CASSPPRPTYEQYF. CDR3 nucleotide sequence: TGTGCCAGCTCACCCCCCAGGCCTACCTACGAGCAGTACTTC.

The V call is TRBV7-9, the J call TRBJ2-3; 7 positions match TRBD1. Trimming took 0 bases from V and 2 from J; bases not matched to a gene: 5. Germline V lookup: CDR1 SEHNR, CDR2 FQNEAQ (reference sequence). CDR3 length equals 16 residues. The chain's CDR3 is CASSLATGAHTDTQYF. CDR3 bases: TGTGCCAGCAGCTTAGCTACAGGGGCGCACACAGATACGCAGTATTTT. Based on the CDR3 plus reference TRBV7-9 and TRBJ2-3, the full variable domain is DTGVSQNPRHKITKRGQNVTFRCDPISEHNRLYWYRQTLGQGPEFLTYFQNEAQLEKSRLLSDRFSAERPKGSFSTLEIQRTEQGDSAMYLCASSLATGAHTDTQYFGPGTRLTVL.

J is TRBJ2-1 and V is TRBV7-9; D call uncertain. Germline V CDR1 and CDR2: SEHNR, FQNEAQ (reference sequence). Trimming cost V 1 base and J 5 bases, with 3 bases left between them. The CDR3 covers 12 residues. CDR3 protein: CASSLEHNEQFF. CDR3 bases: TGTGCCAGCAGCTTAGAACACAATGAGCAGTTCTTC.